The sequence of this T cell receptor (beta chain) was determined in a study of blood T cell repertoires in COVID-19. On the study more broadly: There were acute and convalescent COVID-19 samples, and they came from the United States, Italy and Spain. From T cells, B-cell-depleted T cells, or PBMCs came the material, which was cDNA or gDNA.

Losses at the gene ends were 7 bases for V and 8 bases for J; bases not matched to a gene: 17. Germline V gene data show CDR1 as MDHEN and CDR2 as SYDVKM. CDR3 length equals 17 residues. Original processing methods: Scientists estimated how many nucleated cells there were by amplifying reference gene primers. The protocol was immunoSEQ multiplex PCR, while the TCRdb copy is restricted to in-frame clones and leaves out a portion. V and J calls and clone size are as listed in that table; D and trimming were resolved from the DNA. This repertoire shows 200,000 to 250,000 clones, 80% to 85% found once; its top ten account for 8% to 10%. While infection was still active, Seattle patients were enrolled and then followed longitudinally.

The sample was peripheral blood. This clonotype was sampled from an elderly woman with COVID-19, enrolled during active disease. The chain links TRBV28 to TRBJ2-1; TRBD1 aligns across 10 bases. In nucleotides, the CDR3 is TGTGCCAGCATTCTCGGCGGGGGGACAGGGGTATCTCATGAGCAGTTCTTC. Protein: CASILGGGTGVSHEQFF.